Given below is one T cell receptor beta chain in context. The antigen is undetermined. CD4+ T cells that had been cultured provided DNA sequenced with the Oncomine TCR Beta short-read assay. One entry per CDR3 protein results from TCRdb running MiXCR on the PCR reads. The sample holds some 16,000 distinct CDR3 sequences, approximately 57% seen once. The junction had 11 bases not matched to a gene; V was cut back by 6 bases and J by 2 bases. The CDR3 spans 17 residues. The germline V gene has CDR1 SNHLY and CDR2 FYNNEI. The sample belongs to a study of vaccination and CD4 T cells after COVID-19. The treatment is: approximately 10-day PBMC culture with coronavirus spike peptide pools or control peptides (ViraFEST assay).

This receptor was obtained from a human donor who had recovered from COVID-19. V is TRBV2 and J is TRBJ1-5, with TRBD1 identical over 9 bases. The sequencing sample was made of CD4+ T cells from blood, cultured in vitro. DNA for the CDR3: TGTGCCAGCAGCCGCGGACAGGGGAAAGTAGGCAATCAGCCCCAGCATTTT. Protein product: CASSRGQGKVGNQPQHF.